The 11 T cell receptor beta chains in this list originate from one sample, sequenced in a study of shared clonotypes between healthy human individuals. Using immunoSEQ multiplex PCR, the repertoire was profiled, and TCRdb retains in-frame clones only, with some absent. Of 2 million to 3 million clones in the sample, more than 80% are singletons; the top ten hold 0.11% to 0.15%. Sequences were obtained from naive CD4+ T cells sorted from blood. Indicated subset: CD45RA+ positively selected. The receptors shown here come from a man younger than 35 in good health.

The rearrangement uses TRBV9 and TRBJ1-1; unclear D gene. The CDR3 is 15 residues long. CDR1 SGDLS and CDR2 YYNGEE come from the germline V gene. The V and J ends lost 0 bases and 0 bases respectively, with 9 bases between them. CDR3 residues: CASSVGVDMNTEAFF. CDR3 sequence (DNA): TGTGCCAGCAGCGTAGGGGTAGACATGAACACTGAAGCTTTCTTT.

This clone was counted a single time. V gene TRBV5-1 combines with J gene TRBJ2-7; D might be TRBD2 (6 bases). V dropped 0 bases and J dropped 9 bases, with 13 bases sitting between them. The CDR3 loop spans 13 amino acids. Germline lookup yields CDR1 SGHRS and CDR2 YFSETQ. The CDR3 DNA sequence: TGCGCCAGCAGCTTGGCCGATGGCGGGGCGCAGTACTTC. Translated: CASSLADGGAQYF.

The CDR3 DNA is TGTGCCAGCAGCTTAGAAGGGAGGGTAGCTTTCTTT. The encoded protein is CASSLEGRVAFF. The chain is built from TRBV7-9 and TRBJ1-1; D uncertain. The CDR3 spans 12 residues. The V gene lost 1 base and the J gene lost 10 bases, with 10 bases spanning the gap. Per the germline V gene, CDR1 is SEHNR and CDR2 is FQNEAQ (reference sequence).

The rearrangement uses TRBV19 and TRBJ1-1, with D tentatively TRBD1 (6 bases). Germline CDR1 LNHDA, CDR2 SQIVND (reference sequence). CDR3 size: 14 residues. Deletions cut 7 bases from V and 1 base from J, with 13 bases between. CDR3 bases: TGTGCCAGTACCCTCCTGGACAGGAACACTGAAGCTTTCTTT. Translating it yields CASTLLDRNTEAFF.

This clone was seen once. The chain employs TRBV30 and TRBJ1-1; D is perhaps TRBD1 (6 bases). Looked up from germline, CDR1 is GTSNPN and CDR2 is SVGIG (reference sequence). This CDR3 contains 14 residues. Trimming shortened V by 2 bases and J by 0 bases, and 10 bases separated the two germline ends. CDR3 DNA sequence: TGTGCCTGGAGTTTCGGGACATTGAACACTGAAGCTTTCTTT. Translating it yields CAWSFGTLNTEAFF.

About this clone: The sample contains more than one DNA sequence encoding this CDR3. The chain employs TRBV30 and TRBJ1-5; weak D call: TRBD1 (5 bases). The V and J ends lost 2 bases and 4 bases respectively, with 9 bases between them. The CDR3 runs to 13 residues. Germline V CDR1 and CDR2: GTSNPN, SVGIG (reference sequence). CDR3 bases: TGTGCCTGGAGTTTAGGGGTAAATCAGCCCCAGCATTTT. This encodes CAWSLGVNQPQHF.

J is TRBJ2-2 and V is TRBV5-6; the match to TRBD1 covers 7 bases. V shed 2 bases and J 0 bases; nucleotides not matched to a gene: 10. This CDR3 has 18 residues. Germline CDR1 is SGHDT and CDR2 is YYEEEE. The CDR3 spells CASSFGPTGITNTGELFF. The CDR3 DNA reads TGTGCCAGCAGCTTCGGGCCGACAGGGATAACGAACACCGGGGAGCTGTTTTTT. Complete variable domain (other parts from reference TRBV5-6 and TRBJ2-2): DAGVTQSPTHLIKTRGQQVTLRCSPKSGHDTVSWYQQALGQGPQFIFQYYEEEERQRGNFPDRFSGHQFPNYSSELNVNALLLGDSALYLCASSFGPTGITNTGELFFGEGSRLTVL.

The V gene is TRBV4-3, the J gene TRBJ2-5; a weak D match, TRBD2 (5 bases). The CDR3 extends over 14 amino acids. The germline V gene encodes CDR1 LGHNA and CDR2 YSLEER. The V end was cut by 4 bases, the J end by 4 bases, with 13 bases between. The DNA of the CDR3 is TGCGCCAGCAGCCGAGACCCCCGGGGAGAGACCCAGTACTTC. It codes for CASSRDPRGETQYF.

CDR3 sequence: CASSLMVQLRPSKGGYTF. The CDR3 region has the DNA TGTGCCAGCAGCTTAATGGTGCAACTCCGGCCCTCGAAGGGAGGCTACACCTTC. The chain employs TRBV7-8 and TRBJ1-2; no reliable D call. This CDR3 is 18 amino acids long. Germline assignment: CDR1 SGHVS and CDR2 FQNEAQ. V dropped 2 bases and J dropped 8 bases, with 27 bases sitting between them.

The chain joins TRBV10-1 to TRBJ2-7; 7 nucleotides line up with TRBD1. This CDR3 contains 16 residues. Germline CDR1 is WNHNN and CDR2 is SYGVQD (reference sequence). With V trimmed by 4 bases and J by 1 base, 10 bases remained unmatched. CDR3 loop: CASSVIPPGQSYEQYF. The CDR3 DNA follows: TGCGCCAGCAGTGTCATTCCCCCGGGACAGTCCTACGAGCAGTACTTC.

J is TRBJ1-2 and V is TRBV30, with D maybe TRBD1 (5 bases). CDR1 GTSNPN and CDR2 SVGIG come from the germline V gene (reference sequence). CDR3 length: 13 amino acids. The V and J ends lost 3 bases and 7 bases respectively, with 15 bases between them. In DNA, the CDR3 is TGTGCCTGGAGCCAGTCTGACGGGGCTGGCTACACCTTC. Translation: CAWSQSDGAGYTF. Full variable domain (outside the CDR3, taken from reference TRBV30 and TRBJ1-2): SQTIHQWPATLVQPVGSPLSLECTVEGTSNPNLYWYRQAAGRGLQLLFYSVGIGQISSEVPQNLSASRPQDRQFILSSKKLLLSDSGFYLCAWSQSDGAGYTFGSGTRLTVV.